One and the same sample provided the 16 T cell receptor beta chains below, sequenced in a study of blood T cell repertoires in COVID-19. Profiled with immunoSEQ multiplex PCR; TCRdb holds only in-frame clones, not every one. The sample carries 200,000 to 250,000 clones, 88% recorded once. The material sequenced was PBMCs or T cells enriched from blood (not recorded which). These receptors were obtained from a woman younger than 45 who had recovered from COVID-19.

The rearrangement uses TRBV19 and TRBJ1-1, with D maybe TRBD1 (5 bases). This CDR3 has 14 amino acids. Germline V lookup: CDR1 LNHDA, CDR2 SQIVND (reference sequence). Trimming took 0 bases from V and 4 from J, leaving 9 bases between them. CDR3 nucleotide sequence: TGTGCCAGTAGTATAGATCTCGGGGGCACTGAAGCTTTCTTT. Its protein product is CASSIDLGGTEAFF. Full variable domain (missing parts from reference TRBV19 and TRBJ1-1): DGGITQSPKYLFRKEGQNVTLSCEQNLNHDAMYWYRQDPGQGLRLIYYSQIVNDFQKGDIAEGYSVSREKKESFPLTVTSAQKNPTAFYLCASSIDLGGTEAFFGQGTRLTVV.

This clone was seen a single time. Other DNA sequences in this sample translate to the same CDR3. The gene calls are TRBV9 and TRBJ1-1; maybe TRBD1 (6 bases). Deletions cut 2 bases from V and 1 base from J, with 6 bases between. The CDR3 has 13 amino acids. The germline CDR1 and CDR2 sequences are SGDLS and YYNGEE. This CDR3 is CASSVTGNTEAFF. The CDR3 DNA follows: TGTGCCAGCAGCGTGACAGGGAACACTGAAGCTTTCTTT.

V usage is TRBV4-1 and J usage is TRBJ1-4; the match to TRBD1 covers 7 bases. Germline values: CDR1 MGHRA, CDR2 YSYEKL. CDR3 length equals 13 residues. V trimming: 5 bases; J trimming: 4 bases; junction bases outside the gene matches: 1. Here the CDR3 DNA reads TGCGCCAGCAGCTGGGACAGTAATGAAAAACTGTTTTTT. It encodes CASSWDSNEKLFF.

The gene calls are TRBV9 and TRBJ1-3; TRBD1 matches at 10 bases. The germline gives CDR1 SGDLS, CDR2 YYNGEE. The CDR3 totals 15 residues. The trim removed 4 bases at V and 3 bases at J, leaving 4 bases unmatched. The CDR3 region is CASSKTGGSGNTIYF. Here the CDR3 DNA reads TGTGCCAGCAGCAAGACAGGGGGCAGTGGAAACACCATATATTTT.

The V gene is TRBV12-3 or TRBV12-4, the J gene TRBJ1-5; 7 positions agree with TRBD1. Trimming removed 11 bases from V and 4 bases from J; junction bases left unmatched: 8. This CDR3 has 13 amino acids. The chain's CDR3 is CASSGTANQPQHF. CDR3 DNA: TGTGCCTCCTCCGGGACAGCTAATCAGCCCCAGCATTTT.

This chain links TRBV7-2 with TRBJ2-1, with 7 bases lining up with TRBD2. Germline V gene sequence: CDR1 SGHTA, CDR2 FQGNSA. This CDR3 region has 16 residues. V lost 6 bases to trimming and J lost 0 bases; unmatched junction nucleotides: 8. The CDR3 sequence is CASRAWGGNSYNEQFF. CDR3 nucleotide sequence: TGTGCCAGCAGAGCTTGGGGGGGGAACTCCTACAATGAGCAGTTCTTC.

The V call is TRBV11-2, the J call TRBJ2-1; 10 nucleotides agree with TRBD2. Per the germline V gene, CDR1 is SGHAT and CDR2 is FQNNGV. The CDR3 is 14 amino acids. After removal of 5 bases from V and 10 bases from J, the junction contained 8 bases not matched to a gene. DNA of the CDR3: TGTGCCAGCAGCAAGCGGGGGGGCCTTTACGAGCAGTTCTTC. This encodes CASSKRGGLYEQFF.

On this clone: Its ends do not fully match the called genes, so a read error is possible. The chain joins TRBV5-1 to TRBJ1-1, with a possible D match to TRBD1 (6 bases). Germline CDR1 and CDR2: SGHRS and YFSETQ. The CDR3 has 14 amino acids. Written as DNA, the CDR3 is TGCGCCACCAGCTTTGGCGGCTTCCAGGGGGAAGCTTTCTTT. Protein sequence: CATSFGGFQGEAFF.

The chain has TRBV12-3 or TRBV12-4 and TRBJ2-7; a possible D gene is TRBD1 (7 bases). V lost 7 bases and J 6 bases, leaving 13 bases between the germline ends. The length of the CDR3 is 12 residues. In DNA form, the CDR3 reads TGTGCCAGCACCAGGGGGGTGGGCGAGCAGTACTTC. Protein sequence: CASTRGVGEQYF.

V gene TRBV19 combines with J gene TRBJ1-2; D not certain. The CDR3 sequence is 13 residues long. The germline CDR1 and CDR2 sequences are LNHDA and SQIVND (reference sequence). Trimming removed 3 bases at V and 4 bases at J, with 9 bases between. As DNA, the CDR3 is TGTGCCAGTAGTATCCCCTTCTTCTATGGCTACACCTTC. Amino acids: CASSIPFFYGYTF.

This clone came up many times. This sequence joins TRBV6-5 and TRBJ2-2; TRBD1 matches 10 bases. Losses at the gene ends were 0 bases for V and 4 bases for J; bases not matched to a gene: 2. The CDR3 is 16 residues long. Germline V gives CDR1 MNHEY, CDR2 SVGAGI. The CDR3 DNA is TGTGCCAGCAGTTACTCGACAGGGGGCATCACCGGGGAGCTGTTTTTT. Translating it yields CASSYSTGGITGELFF.

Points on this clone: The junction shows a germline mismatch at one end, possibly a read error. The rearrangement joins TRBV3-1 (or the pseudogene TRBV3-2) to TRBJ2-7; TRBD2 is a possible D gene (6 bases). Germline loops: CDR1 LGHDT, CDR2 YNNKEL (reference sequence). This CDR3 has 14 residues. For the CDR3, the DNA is TGTACCAGCAGCACGAATCGGGGGATCGACGAGCAGTACTTC. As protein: CTSSTNRGIDEQYF.

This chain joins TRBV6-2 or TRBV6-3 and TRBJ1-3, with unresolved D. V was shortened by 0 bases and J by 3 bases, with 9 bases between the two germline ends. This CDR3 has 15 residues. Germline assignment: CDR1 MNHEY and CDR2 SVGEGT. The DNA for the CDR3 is TGTGCCAGCAGTTACTCGACTCACGTTGGAAACACCATATATTTT. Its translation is CASSYSTHVGNTIYF.

DNA for the CDR3: TGCGCCAGCAGCCCCTACTCCGGGACAGTGGGCCCCGGGGAGCTGTTTTTT. Translated: CASSPYSGTVGPGELFF. The V call is TRBV5-1, the J call TRBJ2-2; 7 bases line up with TRBD1. The CDR3 covers 17 residues. In germline, CDR1 is SGHRS, CDR2 YFSETQ. Unmatched junction bases numbered 15, after V lost 4 bases and J lost 6 bases.

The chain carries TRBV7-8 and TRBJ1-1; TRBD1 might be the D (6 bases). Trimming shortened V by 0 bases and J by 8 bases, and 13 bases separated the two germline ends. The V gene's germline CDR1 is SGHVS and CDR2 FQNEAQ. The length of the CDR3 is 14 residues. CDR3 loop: CASSLATTGAEAFF. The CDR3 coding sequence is TGTGCCAGCAGCTTAGCGACGACAGGCGCCGAAGCTTTCTTT. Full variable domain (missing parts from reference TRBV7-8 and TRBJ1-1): GAGVSQSPRYKVAKRGQDVALRCDPISGHVSLFWYQQALGQGPEFLTYFQNEAQLDKSGLPSDRFFAERPEGSVSTLKIQRTQQEDSAVYLCASSLATTGAEAFFGQGTRLTVV.

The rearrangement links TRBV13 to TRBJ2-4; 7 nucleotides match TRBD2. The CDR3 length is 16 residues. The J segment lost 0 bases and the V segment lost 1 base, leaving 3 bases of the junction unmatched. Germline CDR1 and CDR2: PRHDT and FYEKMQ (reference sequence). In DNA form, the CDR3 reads TGTGCCAGCAGCTTAGACGGGGGGATAGCCAAAAACATTCAGTACTTC. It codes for CASSLDGGIAKNIQYF.